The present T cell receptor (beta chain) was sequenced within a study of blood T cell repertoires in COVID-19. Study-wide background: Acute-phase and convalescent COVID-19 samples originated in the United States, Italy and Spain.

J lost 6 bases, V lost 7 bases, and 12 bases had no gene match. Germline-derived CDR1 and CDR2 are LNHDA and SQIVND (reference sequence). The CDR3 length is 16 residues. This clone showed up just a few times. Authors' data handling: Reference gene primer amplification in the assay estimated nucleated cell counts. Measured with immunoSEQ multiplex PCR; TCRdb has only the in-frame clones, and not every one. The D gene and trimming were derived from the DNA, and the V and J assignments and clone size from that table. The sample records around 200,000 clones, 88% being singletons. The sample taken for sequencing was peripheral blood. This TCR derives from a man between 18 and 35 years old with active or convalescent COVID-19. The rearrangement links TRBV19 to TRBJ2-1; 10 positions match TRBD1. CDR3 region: CASMISGTGVGNEQFF. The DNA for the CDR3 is TGTGCCAGTATGATCTCCGGGACAGGGGTGGGCAATGAGCAGTTCTTC.